Reported below is one TCR beta chain. What it binds is unknown. This specimen comes from a study of regulatory T cells in long-lasting Graves disease. Study background: Patients met the persistent Graves' disease definition after over 5 years of antithyroid drugs with positive TSH receptor antibodies.

The time point was: persistent/refractory GD, antithyroid drugs over 5 years with positive TRAb. There was RNA extracted from PBMCs, and the TCR library was made from it. In Xi'an, China, an endocrinology department was the source of patients. Arm-PCR of CDR3 regions with iRepertoire HTBI primers generated TCR beta libraries. TCRdb re-called the multiplex PCR reads through MiXCR, storing one row per CDR3 protein. The sample lists under 500,000 distinct CDR3 sequences, less than 25% seen once, with about 8.3% in the top ten. The length of the CDR3 is 13 residues. Trimming cost V 4 bases and J 10 bases; bases outside gene matches: 7. CDR1 is MNHEY, CDR2 SVGEGT, per germline. Study findings and constraints: Persistent disease preferred TRBV28, TRBJ1-2 and TRBJ2-5.

V usage is TRBV6-2 or TRBV6-3 and J usage is TRBJ2-5, with 9 bases matching TRBD1. The source material was peripheral blood mononuclear cells (PBMCs), sampled when the disease was refractory, from a patient treated with antithyroid drugs. The clonotype was recovered from a female donor with Graves disease. In nucleotides, the CDR3 is TGTGCCAGCAGTTTTCCTGGACAGGGGAACCAGTACTTC. As protein: CASSFPGQGNQYF.